This passage covers 6 T cell receptor beta chains from one sample sequenced in a study of blood T cell repertoires in COVID-19. Profiled with immunoSEQ multiplex PCR; TCRdb holds only in-frame clones, not every one. Of more than 200,000 clones in the sample, 90% to 95% were seen once. The sequenced sample consisted of PBMCs or T cells enriched from blood (not recorded which). These receptors all come from a woman between 18 and 29 years old who had recovered from COVID-19.

The rearrangement joins TRBV29-1 to TRBJ1-1, with D possibly TRBD1 on 5 matching bases. Between the trimmed V and J ends, which lost 6 bases and 8 bases, there was a span of 19 bases. There are 13 residues in the CDR3. Germline V gives CDR1 SQVTM, CDR2 ANQGSEA. The DNA for the CDR3 is TGCAGCGTCCCTTCGGGGAGGGGTAGGGAAGCTTTCTTT. Amino acid sequence: CSVPSGRGREAFF.

This chain uses TRBV7-2 with TRBJ1-6; D unresolved. Germline CDR1 reads SGHTA; CDR2 reads FQGNSA. Between the trimmed V and J ends, which lost 3 bases and 4 bases, there was a span of 4 bases. This CDR3 region has 13 residues. This CDR3 is CASSFRYNSPLHF. The CDR3 DNA reads as TGTGCCAGCAGCTTTAGATATAATTCACCCCTCCACTTT.

J is TRBJ2-3 and V is TRBV9, with D possibly matching TRBD2 (5 bases). V lost 0 bases and J lost 1, with 9 bases in between. There are 15 residues in the CDR3. CDR1 and CDR2 (germline): SGDLS, YYNGEE. The CDR3 region has the DNA TGTGCCAGCAGCGTAGGCAACGGGGGCACAGATACGCAGTATTTT. Translation: CASSVGNGGTDTQYF.

The chain recombines TRBV2 with TRBJ1-1; D gene unclear. This CDR3 has 11 amino acids. From germline, CDR1 is SNHLY and CDR2 FYNNEI. Trimming stripped 4 bases from V and 11 bases from J, with 11 bases between. CDR3: CASSGLVAAFF. In DNA, the CDR3 is TGTGCCAGCAGTGGCCTTGTTGCGGCTTTCTTT.

This clone was seen a few times. The chain is built from TRBV7-2 and TRBJ1-2; D is possibly TRBD1 (5 bases). V was pared by 2 bases and J by 4 bases, with 8 bases between. This CDR3 has 13 amino acids. Per the germline V gene, CDR1 is SGHTA and CDR2 is FQGNSA. CDR3 region: CASSLSQVYGYTF. CDR3 in DNA: TGTGCCAGCAGCTTATCACAGGTCTATGGCTACACCTTC.

CDR3 sequence reads: CASSPQGGPYNEQFF. The CDR3 coding sequence is TGTGCCAGCTCACCTCAGGGAGGCCCCTACAATGAGCAGTTCTTC. The V call is TRBV18, the J call TRBJ2-1, with TRBD2 as a possible D gene (6 bases). The germline CDR1 and CDR2 sequences are KGHSH and LQKENI. The V gene lost 3 bases and the J gene lost 2 bases, with 11 bases spanning the gap. The CDR3 consists of 15 residues.